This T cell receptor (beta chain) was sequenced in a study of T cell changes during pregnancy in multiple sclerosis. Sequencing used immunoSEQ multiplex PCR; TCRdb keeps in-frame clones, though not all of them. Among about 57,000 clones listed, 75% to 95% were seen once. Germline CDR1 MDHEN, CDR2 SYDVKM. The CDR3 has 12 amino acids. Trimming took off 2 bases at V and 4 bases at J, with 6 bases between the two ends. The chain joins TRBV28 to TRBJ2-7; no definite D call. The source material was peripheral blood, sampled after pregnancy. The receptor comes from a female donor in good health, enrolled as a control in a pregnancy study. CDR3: CASSLVIYEQYF. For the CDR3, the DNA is TGTGCCAGCAGTTTAGTAATTTACGAGCAGTACTTC.